The T cell receptor beta chain under discussion was sequenced for a study of CD8+ T cells in alopecia areata (dated by TCRdb to the late 2010s). Looking at the study overall: Treated patients were enrolled in an open-label pilot trial of oral tofacitinib, 5 to 10 mg twice daily, for moderate-to-severe alopecia areata. Tofacitinib was administered for 6 to 18 months, and 6 months of follow-up off drug were then conducted to assess delayed response and recurrence. Amplification of TCRbeta CDR3 regions was done by immunoSEQ multiplex PCR using 35 Vbeta forward primers and 13 Jbeta reverse primers. Clonality in the scalp was compared among normal scalp (n=4), patchy alopecia areata scalp (n=8), and alopecia totalis/universalis scalp (n=8). RNA was extracted with the PAXgene miRNA kit for fixed scalp, the miRNeasy kit for PBMCs, and the RNeasy kit for mouse skin. Biopsies were taken from tofacitinib-treated patients at baseline and at 4 and 24 weeks of treatment, and a later scalp biopsy was taken in several of the tofacitinib-treated patients. On the human side, TCRbeta sequencing was run on scalp tissue and on sorted CD4+ and CD8+ peripheral blood T cells from healthy controls and from alopecia areata patients with either patchy or totalis/universalis disease. High-throughput TCRbeta sequencing was used to examine T cell clonal expansion in alopecia areata in both the C3H/HeJ mouse model and human patients.

Library method: the immunoSEQ multiplex PCR assay. To provide template for TCR sequencing, every sample had RNA extracted and reverse transcribed into cDNA. SuperScript III was used for first-strand cDNA synthesis, primed with a 2:1 mix of oligo-dT and random hexamers. A synthetic immune receptor repertoire was used to gauge amplification bias, and whatever bias remained was removed computationally. Concerning the study's data processing: Raw reads were preprocessed for error removal, and CDR3 was defined according to IMGT conventions as running from the conserved cysteine to phenylalanine. Clonality was computed as 1 minus the Shannon entropy, with the entropy normalized by log2 of the number of productive unique TCRs. Whether scalp clones were CD4 or CD8 was inferred by matching scalp TCRbeta sequences against CD4 and CD8 repertoires sorted from blood. TCRdb obtained this table from immuneACCESS and retained in-frame rearrangements with V and J assigned. These tables miss some clones; where compared with another copy, unresolved V genes account for less than half of the shortfall, and the remainder is unexplained. V, J and clone size derive from that table, while D and trimming were established from the DNA sequence. Counted in this sample were roughly 97,000 clones; 35% to 45% of them appeared once. The ten largest clones take up about 1.4% of the sample.

The research as a whole found: Shared TCR sequences between patients were less evident than in mice, which may be partly attributable to HLA diversity in the patient population. Lesional scalp, especially in alopecia totalis/universalis, showed higher clonality and more expanded CD8+ clones than normal scalp, suggesting antigenic drive. Unlike mouse skin, which is dominated by gammadelta T cells, normal human skin has resident alphabeta T cells that are also sequenced, and this complicates analysis of the scalp TCR repertoire.

This clone was observed a few times. The clone's antigen remains unknown. Per-nucleotide qualities are absent, and no much larger clonotype sits a single base away. Lesional scalp punch biopsies and peripheral blood were obtained from alopecia areata patients. PBMCs were isolated by density centrifugation and stained for CD3, CD4 and CD8, after which CD4+ and CD8+ T cells were sorted on a FACSAria. Trimming takes 7 bases from V and 4 bases from J, and the germline ends sit 13 bases apart. According to the germline V gene (reference sequence), CDR1 reads MNHEY and CDR2 reads SMNVEV. The CDR3 runs 13 amino acids, cysteine and phenylalanine included. The retained sequence is limited to the CDR3, 39 bases, with the frame set at the first base.

The TCR sequence derives from a human donor with alopecia areata. Sequencing input: CD4+ T cells sorted from blood. In this chain, TRBV27 is recombined with TRBJ1-2; too little of a D gene remains to name it. This receptor carries the CDR3 CASKGGELYGYTF. The base sequence is TGTGCCAGCAAAGGTGGGGAACTCTATGGCTACACCTTC.